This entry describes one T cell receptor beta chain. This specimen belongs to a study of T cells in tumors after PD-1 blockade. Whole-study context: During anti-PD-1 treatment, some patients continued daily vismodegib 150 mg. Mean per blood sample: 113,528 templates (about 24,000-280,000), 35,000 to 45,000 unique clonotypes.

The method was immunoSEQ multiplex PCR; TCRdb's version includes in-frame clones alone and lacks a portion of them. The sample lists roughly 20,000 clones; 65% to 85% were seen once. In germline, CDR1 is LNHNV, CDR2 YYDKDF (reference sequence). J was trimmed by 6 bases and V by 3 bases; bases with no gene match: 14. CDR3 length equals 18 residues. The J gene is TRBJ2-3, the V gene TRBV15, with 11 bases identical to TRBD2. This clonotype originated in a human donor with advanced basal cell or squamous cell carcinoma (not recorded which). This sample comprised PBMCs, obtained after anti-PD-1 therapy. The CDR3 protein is CATSSDFGTSGSRDTQYF. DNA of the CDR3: TGTGCCACCAGCAGTGACTTTGGCACTAGCGGGAGTCGGGATACGCAGTATTTT.